This entry features one T cell receptor (beta chain) sequence. What it recognizes is unknown. The data originate from a study of cytomegalovirus exposure and HLA in healthy donors. Study-wide findings and caveats: The authors enumerated 150 to 200 TCR beta chains as linked to cytomegalovirus.

Germline V gene lookup returns CDR1 SGDLS and CDR2 YYNGEE. CDR3 size: 15 residues. Trimming stripped 3 bases from V and 1 base from J, with 11 bases between. The donors were part of the validation cohort of 120 subjects. That cohort was separate from the first cohort, which comprised 500 to 850 subjects. Data came from immunoSEQ multiplex PCR; TCRdb stores just in-frame clones and leaves some out. The table shows 110,000 or so clones, with about 88% occurring only once. The receptor comes from a woman under 30 in good health and CMV-seronegative. Input material: PBMCs. V and J are TRBV9 and TRBJ2-1; D not certain. CDR3 in amino acids: CASSALDLSYNEQFF. DNA of the CDR3: TGTGCCAGCAGCGCCCTAGATCTGTCCTACAATGAGCAGTTCTTC.